These T cell receptor beta chains were read from a single sample in a study of T cell changes during pregnancy in multiple sclerosis. This table comes from immunoSEQ multiplex PCR, and its TCRdb copy is limited to in-frame clones, with some not included. The sample has roughly 86,000 clones; over 80% are singletons. Source: peripheral blood, taken in the first trimester of pregnancy. All receptors come from a female donor with multiple sclerosis, enrolled in a pregnancy study. The conserved cysteine and the conserved F or W are not part of the CDR3 here. Clone size is stated in some rows and not others, as once, few, many or a class when expanded.

v_call	clone_size	cdr3_aa
TRBV6-5	.	ASSYSQGLNTEAF
TRBV28	once	ASSFGGTISYEQY
TRBV7-3	.	ASSPGISYEQY
TRBV15	.	ATSRETGGYGYT
TRBV6-6	.	ASSGGVAQY
TRBV5-5	.	ASSIQGAEDQPQH
TRBV30	.	AWARGAQIYGYT
TRBV4-1	.	ASSYRGTHTDTQY
TRBV7-9	once	ASSLLTSDSPYEQY
TRBV7-2	.	ASSLGSVYEQF
TRBV10-3	.	AIRGVRETQY
TRBV4-3	.	ASSQEGADTGELF
TRBV2	.	ASTAGRAGELF
TRBV2	.	ASRGGQETQY
TRBV19	.	ASSTGGSYNEQF
TRBV2	.	ASSASGTSFTDEQF
TRBV19	.	ASSIGDRGPYEQY
TRBV19	.	ASSIGTNRVKTEAF